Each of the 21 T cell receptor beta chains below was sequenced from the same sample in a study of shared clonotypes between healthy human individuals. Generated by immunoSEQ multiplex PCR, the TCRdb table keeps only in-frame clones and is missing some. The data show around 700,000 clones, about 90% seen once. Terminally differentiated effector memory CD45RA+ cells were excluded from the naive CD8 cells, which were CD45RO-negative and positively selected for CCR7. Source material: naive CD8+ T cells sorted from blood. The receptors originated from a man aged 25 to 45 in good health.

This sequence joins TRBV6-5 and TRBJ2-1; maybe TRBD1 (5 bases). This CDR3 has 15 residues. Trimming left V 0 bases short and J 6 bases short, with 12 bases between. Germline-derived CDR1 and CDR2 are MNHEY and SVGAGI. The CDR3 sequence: CASSYSDMTGNEQFF. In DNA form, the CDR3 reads TGTGCCAGCAGTTACTCGGACATGACGGGCAATGAGCAGTTCTTC.

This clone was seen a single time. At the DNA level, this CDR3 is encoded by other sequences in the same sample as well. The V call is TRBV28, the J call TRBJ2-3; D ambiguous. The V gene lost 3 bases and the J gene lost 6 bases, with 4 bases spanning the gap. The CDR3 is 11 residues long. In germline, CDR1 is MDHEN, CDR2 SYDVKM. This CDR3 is CASSFTDTQYF. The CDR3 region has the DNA TGTGCCAGCAGTTTTACCGATACGCAGTATTTT.

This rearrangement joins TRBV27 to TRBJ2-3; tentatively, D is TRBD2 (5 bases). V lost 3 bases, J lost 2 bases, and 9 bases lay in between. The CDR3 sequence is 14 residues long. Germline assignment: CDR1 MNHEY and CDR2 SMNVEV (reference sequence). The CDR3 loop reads CASSFGVDTDTQYF. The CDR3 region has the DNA TGTGCCAGCAGTTTCGGGGTTGACACAGATACGCAGTATTTT.

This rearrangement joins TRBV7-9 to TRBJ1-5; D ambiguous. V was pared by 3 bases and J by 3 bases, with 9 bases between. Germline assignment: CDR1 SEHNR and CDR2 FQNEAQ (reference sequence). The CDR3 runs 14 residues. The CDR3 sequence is CASSFTDVNQPQHF. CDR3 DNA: TGTGCCAGCAGCTTTACTGACGTCAATCAGCCCCAGCATTTT.

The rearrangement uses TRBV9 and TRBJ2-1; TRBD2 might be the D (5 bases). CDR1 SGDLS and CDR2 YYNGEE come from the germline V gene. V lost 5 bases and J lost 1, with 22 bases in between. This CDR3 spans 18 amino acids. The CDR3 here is CASSVPRSGRGSYNEQFF. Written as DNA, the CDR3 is TGTGCCAGCAGTGTACCCAGAAGCGGTCGAGGGTCCTACAATGAGCAGTTCTTC.

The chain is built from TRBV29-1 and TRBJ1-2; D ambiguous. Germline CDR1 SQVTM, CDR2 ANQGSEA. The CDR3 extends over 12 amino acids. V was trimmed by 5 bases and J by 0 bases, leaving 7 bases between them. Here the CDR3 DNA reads TGCAGCGTTCTTGGCACTAACTATGGCTACACCTTC. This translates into CSVLGTNYGYTF. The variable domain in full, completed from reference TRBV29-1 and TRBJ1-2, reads SAVISQKPSRDICQRGTSLTIQCQVDSQVTMMFWYRQQPGQSLTLIATANQGSEATYESGFVIDKFPISRPNLTFSTLTVSNMSPEDSSIYLCSVLGTNYGYTFGSGTRLTVV.

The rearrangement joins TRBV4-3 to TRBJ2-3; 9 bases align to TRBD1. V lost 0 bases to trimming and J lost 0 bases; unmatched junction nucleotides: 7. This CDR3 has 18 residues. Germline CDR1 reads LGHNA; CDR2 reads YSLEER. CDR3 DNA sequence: TGCGCCAGCAGCCAAGATCTGAGCGGGACAGGGAGCACAGATACGCAGTATTTT. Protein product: CASSQDLSGTGSTDTQYF.

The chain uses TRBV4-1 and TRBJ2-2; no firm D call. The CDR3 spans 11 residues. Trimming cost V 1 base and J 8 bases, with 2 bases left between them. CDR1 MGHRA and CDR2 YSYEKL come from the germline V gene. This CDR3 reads CASSQAGELFF. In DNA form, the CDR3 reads TGCGCCAGCAGCCAAGCTGGGGAGCTGTTTTTT.

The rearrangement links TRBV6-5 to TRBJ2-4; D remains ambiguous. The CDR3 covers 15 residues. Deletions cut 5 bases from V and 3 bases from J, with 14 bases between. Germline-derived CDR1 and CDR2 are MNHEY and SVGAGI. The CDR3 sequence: CASSILEAYKNIQYF. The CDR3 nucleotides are TGTGCCAGCAGTATACTCGAAGCGTACAAAAACATTCAGTACTTC.

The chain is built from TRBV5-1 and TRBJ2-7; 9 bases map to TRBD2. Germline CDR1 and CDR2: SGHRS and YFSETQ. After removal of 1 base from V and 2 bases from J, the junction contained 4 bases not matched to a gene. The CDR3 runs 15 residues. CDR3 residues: CASSLTGLAAYEQYF. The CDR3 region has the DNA TGCGCCAGCAGCTTGACGGGACTAGCCGCCTACGAGCAGTACTTC.

For the CDR3, the DNA is TGTGCCAGCAGCCCTGGTACTAGCGGGAGACGGTTCGGAAATACGCAGTATTTT. Translated: CASSPGTSGRRFGNTQYF. The chain uses TRBV5-6 and TRBJ2-3; 11 bases match TRBD2. Trimming at V came to 4 bases and at J to 7 bases, leaving 17 bases not matched to a gene. This CDR3 is built from 18 residues. Per germline, CDR1 SGHDT and CDR2 YYEEEE.

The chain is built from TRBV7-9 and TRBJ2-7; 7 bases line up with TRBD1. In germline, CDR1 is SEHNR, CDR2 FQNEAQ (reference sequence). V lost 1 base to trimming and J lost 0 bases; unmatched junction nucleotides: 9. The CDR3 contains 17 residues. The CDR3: CASSLVGRGPDSYEQYF. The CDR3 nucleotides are TGTGCCAGCAGCTTAGTAGGAAGGGGGCCGGACTCCTACGAGCAGTACTTC. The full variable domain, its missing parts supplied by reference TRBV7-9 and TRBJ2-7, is DTGVSQNPRHKITKRGQNVTFRCDPISEHNRLYWYRQTLGQGPEFLTYFQNEAQLEKSRLLSDRFSAERPKGSFSTLEIQRTEQGDSAMYLCASSLVGRGPDSYEQYFGPGTRLTVT.

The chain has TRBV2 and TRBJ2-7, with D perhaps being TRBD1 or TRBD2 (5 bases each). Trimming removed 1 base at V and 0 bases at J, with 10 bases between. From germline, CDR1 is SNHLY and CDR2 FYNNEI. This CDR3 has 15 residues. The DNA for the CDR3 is TGTGCCAGCAGTGAAGGAGGGACGGCCTCCTACGAGCAGTACTTC. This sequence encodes CASSEGGTASYEQYF.

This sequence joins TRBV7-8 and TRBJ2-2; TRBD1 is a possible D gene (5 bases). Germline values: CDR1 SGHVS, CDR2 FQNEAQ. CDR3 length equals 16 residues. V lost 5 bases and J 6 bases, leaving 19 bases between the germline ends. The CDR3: CASSPLDRPKSGELFF. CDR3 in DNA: TGTGCCAGCAGCCCACTCGACAGACCTAAATCCGGGGAGCTGTTTTTT.

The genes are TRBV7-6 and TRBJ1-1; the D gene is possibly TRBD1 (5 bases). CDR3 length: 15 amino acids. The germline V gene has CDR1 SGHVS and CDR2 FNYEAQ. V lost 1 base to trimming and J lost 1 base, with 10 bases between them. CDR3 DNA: TGTGCCAGCAGCTTAGGTCCAGGGACGAACACTGAAGCTTTCTTT. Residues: CASSLGPGTNTEAFF.

CDR3 sequence reads: CTSSHKGTHTEAFF. The CDR3 region has the DNA TGCACCAGCAGCCACAAGGGGACGCACACTGAAGCTTTCTTT. The chain has TRBV1 and TRBJ1-1. TRBV1 represents a pseudogene. This CDR3 has 14 residues.

CDR3 sequence: CASTKGDSSSYEQYF. DNA for the CDR3: TGTGCCAGCACTAAAGGGGACTCTAGCTCCTACGAGCAGTACTTC. This rearrangement joins TRBV9 to TRBJ2-7, with TRBD2 as a possible D gene (6 bases). Germline V gene data show CDR1 as SGDLS and CDR2 as YYNGEE. The CDR3 is 15 amino acids. The germline V and J ends were trimmed by 6 bases and 0 bases, with 16 bases remaining between them.

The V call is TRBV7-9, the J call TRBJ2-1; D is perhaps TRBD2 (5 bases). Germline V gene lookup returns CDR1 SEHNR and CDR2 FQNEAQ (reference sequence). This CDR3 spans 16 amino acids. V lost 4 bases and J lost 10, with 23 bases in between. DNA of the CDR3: TGTGCCAGCAGCTCACCTAACGAGGGAGAACTATGGGAGCAGTTCTTC. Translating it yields CASSSPNEGELWEQFF. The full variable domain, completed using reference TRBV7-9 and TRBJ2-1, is DTGVSQNPRHKITKRGQNVTFRCDPISEHNRLYWYRQTLGQGPEFLTYFQNEAQLEKSRLLSDRFSAERPKGSFSTLEIQRTEQGDSAMYLCASSSPNEGELWEQFFGPGTRLTVL.

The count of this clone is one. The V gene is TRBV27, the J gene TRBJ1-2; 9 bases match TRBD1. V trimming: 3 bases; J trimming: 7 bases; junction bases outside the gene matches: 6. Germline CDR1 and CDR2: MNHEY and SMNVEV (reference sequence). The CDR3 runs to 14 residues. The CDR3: CASSLTGGLGGYTF. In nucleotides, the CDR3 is TGTGCCAGCAGTTTGACAGGGGGGCTAGGTGGCTACACCTTC.

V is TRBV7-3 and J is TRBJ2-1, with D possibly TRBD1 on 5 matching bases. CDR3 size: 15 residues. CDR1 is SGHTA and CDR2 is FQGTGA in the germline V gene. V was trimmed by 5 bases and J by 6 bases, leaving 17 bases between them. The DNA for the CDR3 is TGTGCCAGCAGCCCCCAGGGATACGATGGCAATGAGCAGTTCTTC. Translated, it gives CASSPQGYDGNEQFF.

CDR3: CASSFGLTGPNEQFF. CDR3 in DNA: TGTGCCAGCAGCTTCGGCCTAACGGGCCCTAATGAGCAGTTCTTC. The V and J genes are TRBV11-2 and TRBJ2-1; D uncertain. The CDR3 consists of 15 residues. Germline V CDR1 and CDR2: SGHAT, FQNNGV. V lost 3 bases and J 7 bases, leaving 16 bases between the germline ends.